This T cell receptor beta chain was profiled in a study of shared clonotypes between healthy human individuals (dated by TCRdb to about 2020). Notes on the research overall: The cohort comprised two women and a few men aged 18 to 49 years. The study deeply sequenced blood TCR repertoires of about 5 healthy adults to estimate repertoire size and the extent of clonotype sharing between individuals. For each donor, CD4 naive and CD4 memory were each run on three plates, CD8 naive on two plates, and CD8 memory on one plate. Between about 0.94 and 8.9 billion PBMCs per donor were obtained by leukapheresis. To increase sequencing depth and limit assay-specific biases, TCR repertoire library preparation and sequencing were carried out by different laboratories using diverse techniques. The investigation overall reported the following: Larger estimated clonotype richness was generally found for naive subsets than for memory subsets. Clonotypes shared by all four sorted-subset donors showed higher generation probabilities than non-shared clonotypes. Sampling was restricted to blood, and TCR repertoires in tissues likely differ from the TCR repertoires found in blood. Rarefaction of sorted-subset datasets indicated incomplete sequencing despite the large sequencing depth. About 5% of naive CD4, roughly 3.5% of naive CD8, 2.3% of memory CD4, and about 0.4% of memory CD8 clonotypes were shared across several donors. Because the study included only a small number of donors, the genetic and exposure-history diversity represented was limited. Based on pairwise subsampling, the degree of clonotype sharing among donors was expected to be affected by sequencing depth.

V and J lose 3 bases and 0 bases, and a span of 10 bases separates them. The CDR3 measures 14 amino acids from cysteine to phenylalanine. Here the CDR3 DNA is all that survives: 42 bases in frame from base 1. CDR1 and CDR2 are drawn from the germline V gene: SGHDT, YYEEEE. Points on this clone: Its antigen is currently not known. No base quality information exists; no much larger clone differs at one position.

TCR CDR3 regions were amplified from genomic DNA by multiplex PCR using the deep immunoSEQ assay. Extracted genomic DNA from each cell subset was spread evenly across all wells of several immunoSEQ 96-well plates, with each plate serving as a replicate. For sorted subsets, each replicate PCR was loaded with 200 ng genomic DNA, equivalent to about 30,000 T cell genomes. Purified libraries were measured with a Qubit 3.0 fluorometer, size-checked on a Bioanalyzer 2100, and measured again with the KAPA Library Quantification kit. A separate single-read 150-cycle Illumina NextSeq 550 flow cell was used to sequence each immunoSEQ 96-well plate. The study's processing was this. Because the immunoSEQ output held only junctional sequences and lacked quality scores, the filtering could not match the filtering applied to full-length reads. Sequences were annotated with PyIR, a Python wrapper for IgBLAST v1.9, and V/J genes and CDR3 were assigned using IMGT germline references. Any read was removed if the V/J assignment was weak (E-value above 1e-6), the CDR3 was missing, or the read contained stop codons, out-of-frame junctions, or ambiguous translated residues. V3J clonotypes were defined as sequences sharing the same inferred V gene, J gene, and CDR3 amino acid sequence. Percentage overlap between repertoires was computed as shared unique clonotypes divided by the size of the smaller repertoire. Three approaches were used to assess repertoire richness: RTK rarefaction, the Chao1 estimator, and Recon v2.1 estimates of unobserved clonotypes. Generation probabilities for all TCRbeta clonotypes obtained by the gDNA method from a handful of donors were computed using OLGA. Here the immuneACCESS table is served through TCRdb, limited to in-frame sequences with V and J called. Missing clones are a known gap in these copies; in checked studies unresolved V genes cover under half, and the rest lacks a known reason. That table is the source of V, J and clone size, and D and trimming were worked out from the DNA. Recorded for this sample are over a million clones; about 77% of them occurred a single time. The ten most abundant clones make up around 1.4% of the sample.

Donors were healthy HIV-negative adults with no recently reported acute infections or vaccinations. Every donor was a Caucasian adult residing in Nashville, Tennessee, USA. CD4+ T cells were enriched by magnetic negative selection, after which naive cells were positively selected on CD45RA and the negative fraction was taken as the memory subset. Blood was obtained by leukapheresis, after which PBMCs were separated by Ficoll-Histopaque density gradient centrifugation and cryopreserved in liquid nitrogen vapor phase. Analytical flow cytometry was used to check the purity and quantity of every magnetically sorted T cell population. Genomic DNA was isolated from every sorted fraction and measured by UV absorbance on a Nanodrop 2000c.

The material sequenced was memory CD4+ T cells sorted from blood. Per the publication, the cell subset or site label means: CD45RA-negative fraction. The TCR originated in a man between 18 and 35 years old in good health. The sequence joins TRBV5-6 to TRBJ2-7; the D gene could be TRBD1 or TRBD2, each one agreeing over 5 bases. The CDR3 reads as follows: CASSSRDGSYEQYF. The base sequence is TGTGCCAGCAGCTCAAGGGACGGCTCCTACGAGCAGTACTTC.